This passage covers 19 T cell receptor beta chains from one sample sequenced in a study of shared clonotypes between healthy human individuals. Clones were sequenced by immunoSEQ multiplex PCR, and TCRdb holds only the in-frame ones, with some missing. The table has fewer than 1.8 million clones, 98% seen once. Specimen: naive CD4+ T cells sorted from blood. Specified subset: CD45RA+ positively selected. The receptors were gathered from a young man in good health.

V and J are TRBV5-1 and TRBJ2-1; D gene unclear. Germline V gene sequence: CDR1 SGHRS, CDR2 YFSETQ. V lost 6 bases and J 7 bases, leaving 17 bases between the germline ends. The CDR3 is made up of 14 amino acids. This CDR3 reads CASMPTASPNEQFF. The CDR3 DNA sequence: TGCGCCAGCATGCCGACTGCTTCCCCGAATGAGCAGTTCTTC. The full variable domain, with the rest looked up from reference TRBV5-1 and TRBJ2-1, is KAGVTQTPRYLIKTRGQQVTLSCSPISGHRSVSWYQQTPGQGLQFLFEYFSETQRNKGNFPGRFSGRQFSNSRSEMNVSTLELGDSALYLCASMPTASPNEQFFGPGTRLTVL.

The CDR3 reads CASSTIGQATYEQYF. DNA for the CDR3: TGTGCCAGCAGTACCATCGGACAGGCGACCTACGAGCAGTACTTC. V is TRBV11-2 and J is TRBJ2-7, with 7 bases that match TRBD1. V gave up 6 bases and J gave up 2 bases; unmatched junction bases: 10. CDR3 length: 15 residues. Germline CDR1 and CDR2: SGHAT and FQNNGV. The whole variable domain, remainder taken from reference TRBV11-2 and TRBJ2-7, is EAGVAQSPRYKIIEKRQSVAFWCNPISGHATLYWYQQILGQGPKLLIQFQNNGVVDDSQLPKDRFSAERLKGVDSTLKIQPAKLEDSAVYLCASSTIGQATYEQYFGPGTRLTVT.

This chain links TRBV5-6 with TRBJ2-7; possibly TRBD2 for D (6 bases). Germline CDR1 SGHDT, CDR2 YYEEEE. The CDR3 is 16 amino acids. V lost 0 bases and J 4 bases, leaving 17 bases between the germline ends. CDR3 amino acids: CASSLVRGAGPYEQYF. CDR3 coding DNA: TGTGCCAGCAGCTTGGTACGGGGAGCGGGCCCTTACGAGCAGTACTTC.

This sequence joins TRBV11-2 and TRBJ2-5; TRBD1 matches at 10 bases. J gave up 2 bases and V 5 bases, and 8 bases lay outside the gene matches. The germline V gene has CDR1 SGHAT and CDR2 FQNNGV. This CDR3 has 16 amino acids. The CDR3 coding sequence is TGTGCCAGCAGCCCGGGGGACAGGGGCCCTCAAGAGACCCAGTACTTC. Translating gives CASSPGDRGPQETQYF.

Concerning this clone itself: A junction end diverges from the germline sequence, so it may reflect a read error. J is TRBJ2-1 and V is TRBV7-7; no reliable D call. This CDR3 has 15 amino acids. CDR1 and CDR2 from the germline V gene are SSHAT and FNYEAQ (reference sequence). The CDR3 DNA is TGTGCTAGCAGCCAAGACGACCGGCCTAGCAATGAGCAGTTCTTC. It specifies CASSQDDRPSNEQFF.

The chain carries TRBV19 and TRBJ2-7; possible D gene TRBD2, 6 bases. Germline loops: CDR1 LNHDA, CDR2 SQIVND (reference sequence). There are 13 residues in the CDR3. V was cut by 6 bases and J by 3 bases, with 12 bases left in between. CDR3 DNA: TGTGCCAGTAGGACGCCGGGACTCTACGAGCAGTACTTC. This encodes CASRTPGLYEQYF.

CDR3 loop: CASSQTFGVDQPQHF. In DNA, the CDR3 is TGTGCCAGCAGCCAGACGTTTGGCGTAGATCAGCCCCAGCATTTT. This chain connects TRBV6-1 to TRBJ1-5; D unresolved. Deletions cut 6 bases from V and 5 bases from J, with 17 bases between. This CDR3 region has 15 residues. Germline values: CDR1 MNHNS, CDR2 SASEGT.

CDR3: CASSEQEGSVIVRNTIYF. In DNA form, the CDR3 reads TGTGCCAGCAGCGAACAGGAGGGATCGGTAATTGTGAGAAACACCATATATTTT. The rearrangement joins TRBV9 to TRBJ1-3; a weak D match, TRBD1 (5 bases). V was shortened by 3 bases and J by 5 bases, with 24 bases between the two germline ends. CDR1 and CDR2 (germline): SGDLS, YYNGEE. This CDR3 is built from 18 residues.

The gene calls are TRBV6-1 and TRBJ2-2; the D gene could be TRBD1 or TRBD2 (6 bases each). The germline gives CDR1 MNHNS, CDR2 SASEGT. V was clipped by 6 bases and J by 0 bases, with 11 bases between them. This CDR3 region has 15 residues. CDR3 in DNA: TGTGCCAGCAGATGGGGGGCGGCGAACACCGGGGAGCTGTTTTTT. It encodes CASRWGAANTGELFF.

The V gene is TRBV29-1, the J gene TRBJ2-3, with D perhaps TRBD2 (5 bases). The V gene lost 0 bases and the J gene lost 10 bases, with 11 bases spanning the gap. This CDR3 contains 12 residues. Germline V gene sequence: CDR1 SQVTM, CDR2 ANQGSEA. The CDR3 region is CSVEEGGVSQYF. The CDR3 DNA is TGCAGCGTTGAAGAAGGAGGAGTATCGCAGTATTTT.

The table lists this clone with a count of one. The rearrangement uses TRBV19 and TRBJ2-7; D perhaps matches TRBD2 (5 bases). V was pared by 5 bases and J by 2 bases, with 13 bases between. CDR1 is LNHDA and CDR2 is SQIVND in the germline V gene (reference sequence). The CDR3 has 14 amino acids. The CDR3 DNA reads as TGTGCCAGTAGTGCCGAGGGTTTCGCCTACGAGCAGTACTTC. It specifies CASSAEGFAYEQYF. Supplemented by reference TRBV19 and TRBJ2-7, the full variable domain reads DGGITQSPKYLFRKEGQNVTLSCEQNLNHDAMYWYRQDPGQGLRLIYYSQIVNDFQKGDIAEGYSVSREKKESFPLTVTSAQKNPTAFYLCASSAEGFAYEQYFGPGTRLTVT.

In regard to this clone: At the DNA level, this CDR3 is encoded by other sequences in the same sample as well. The V gene is TRBV4-1, the J gene TRBJ2-1; 10 bases are a match to TRBD2. The CDR3 has 17 residues. Germline V CDR1 and CDR2: MGHRA, YSYEKL. The junction had 6 bases not matched to a gene; V was cut back by 2 bases and J by 2 bases. Here the CDR3 reads CASSQLAGGPPYNEQFF. CDR3 coding DNA: TGCGCCAGCAGCCAATTAGCGGGAGGCCCTCCCTACAATGAGCAGTTCTTC.

J is TRBJ2-7 and V is TRBV27; D may be TRBD2 (5 bases). The CDR3 contains 16 residues. V lost 5 bases, J lost 3 bases, and 20 bases lay in between. CDR1 and CDR2 (germline): MNHEY, SMNVEV (reference sequence). The CDR3 here is CASSPWVRAPGYEQYF. The CDR3 nucleotides are TGTGCCAGCAGTCCATGGGTGCGGGCCCCCGGCTACGAGCAGTACTTC.

V is TRBV5-1 and J is TRBJ2-7; D may be TRBD1 (5 bases). Trimming stripped 3 bases from V and 1 base from J, with 11 bases between. The V gene's germline CDR1 is SGHRS and CDR2 YFSETQ. CDR3 length equals 14 residues. The DNA for the CDR3 is TGCGCCAGCAGCTCCTCAGGGCAATCCTACGAGCAGTACTTC. Protein product: CASSSSGQSYEQYF.

The chain joins TRBV7-2 to TRBJ2-2; possibly TRBD2 for D (6 bases). Per germline, CDR1 SGHTA and CDR2 FQGNSA. V lost 3 bases, J lost 7 bases, and 12 bases lay in between. This CDR3 is built from 14 residues. Written as DNA, the CDR3 is TGTGCCAGCAGCTTGCTATTCGGGGGCGGGGAGCTGTTTTTT. This sequence encodes CASSLLFGGGELFF.

With respect to this clone: The limits of the CDR3 on the DNA are not certain, so only TCRdb's listed CDR3 is given. This chain links TRBV6-1 with TRBJ1-5. Germline V gives CDR1 MNHNS, CDR2 SASEGT. The CDR3 region is 13 residues in length, termini included. CDR3 sequence reads: CASSTSLNQPQHF.

This CDR3 is CASSERNLAGVGHNEQFF. The CDR3 DNA reads as TGTGCCAGCAGTGAAAGGAACCTAGCGGGAGTTGGCCACAATGAGCAGTTCTTC. The rearrangement joins TRBV6-1 to TRBJ2-1; 10 nucleotides line up with TRBD2. The CDR3 contains 18 residues. V lost 2 bases and J lost 5; bases outside the gene matches: 12. CDR1 is MNHNS and CDR2 is SASEGT in the germline V gene.

V usage is TRBV25-1 and J usage is TRBJ2-7, with 11 nucleotides matching TRBD2. Germline V CDR1 and CDR2: MGHDK, SYGVNS. CDR3 length: 16 amino acids. Trimming at V came to 1 base and at J to 4 bases, leaving 6 bases not matched to a gene. The CDR3 nucleotides are TGTGCCAGCAGTGAATCGGGGACTAGCGGAAAATACGAGCAGTACTTC. The encoded protein is CASSESGTSGKYEQYF.

The J gene is TRBJ2-2, the V gene TRBV27; 7 nucleotides align to TRBD2. The CDR3 has 14 residues. J lost 4 bases, V lost 6 bases, and 5 bases had no gene match. The germline gives CDR1 MNHEY, CDR2 SMNVEV (reference sequence). Written as DNA, the CDR3 is TGTGCCAGCAGGTGGCTAGCGGCCACCGGGGAGCTGTTTTTT. Protein product: CASRWLAATGELFF.